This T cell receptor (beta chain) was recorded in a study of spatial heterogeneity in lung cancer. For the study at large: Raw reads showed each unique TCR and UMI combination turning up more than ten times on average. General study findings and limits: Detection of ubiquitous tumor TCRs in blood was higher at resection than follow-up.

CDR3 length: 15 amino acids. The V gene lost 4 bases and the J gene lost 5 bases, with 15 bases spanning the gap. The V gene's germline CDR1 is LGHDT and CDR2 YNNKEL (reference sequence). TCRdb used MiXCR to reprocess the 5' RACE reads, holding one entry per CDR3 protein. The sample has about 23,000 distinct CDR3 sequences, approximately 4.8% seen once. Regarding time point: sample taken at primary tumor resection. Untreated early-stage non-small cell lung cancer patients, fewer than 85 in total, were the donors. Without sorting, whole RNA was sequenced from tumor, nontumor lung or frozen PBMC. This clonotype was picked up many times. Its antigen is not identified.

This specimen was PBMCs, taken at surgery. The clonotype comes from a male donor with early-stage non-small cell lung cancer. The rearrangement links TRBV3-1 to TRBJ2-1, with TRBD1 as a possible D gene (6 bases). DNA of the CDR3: TGTGCCAGCAGCCCGGCGGACAGCCTTCACAATGAGCAGTTCTTC. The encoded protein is CASSPADSLHNEQFF.